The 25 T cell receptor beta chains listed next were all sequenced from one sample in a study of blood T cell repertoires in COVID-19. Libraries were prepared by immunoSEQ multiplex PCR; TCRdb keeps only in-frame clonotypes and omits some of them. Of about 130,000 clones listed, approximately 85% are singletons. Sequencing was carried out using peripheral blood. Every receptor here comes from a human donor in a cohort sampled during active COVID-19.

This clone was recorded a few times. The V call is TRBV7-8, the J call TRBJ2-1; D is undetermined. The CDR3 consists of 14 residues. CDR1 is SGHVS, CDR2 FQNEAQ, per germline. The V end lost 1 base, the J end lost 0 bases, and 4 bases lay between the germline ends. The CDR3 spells CASSLESSYNEQFF. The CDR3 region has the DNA TGTGCCAGCAGCTTAGAGAGCTCCTACAATGAGCAGTTCTTC.

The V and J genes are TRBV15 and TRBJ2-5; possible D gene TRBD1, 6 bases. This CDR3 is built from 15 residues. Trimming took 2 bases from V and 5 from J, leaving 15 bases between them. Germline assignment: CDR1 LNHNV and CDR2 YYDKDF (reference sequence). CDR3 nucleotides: TGTGCCACCAGCAGACACCGAGGGCAGGGGGAGACCCAGTACTTC. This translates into CATSRHRGQGETQYF.

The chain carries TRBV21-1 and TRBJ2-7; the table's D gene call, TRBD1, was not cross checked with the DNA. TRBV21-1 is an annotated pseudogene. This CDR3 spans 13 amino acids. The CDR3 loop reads CPRTGGRSYEQYF. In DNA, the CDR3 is TGTCCGCGGACAGGGGGGCGCTCCTACGAGCAGTACTTC.

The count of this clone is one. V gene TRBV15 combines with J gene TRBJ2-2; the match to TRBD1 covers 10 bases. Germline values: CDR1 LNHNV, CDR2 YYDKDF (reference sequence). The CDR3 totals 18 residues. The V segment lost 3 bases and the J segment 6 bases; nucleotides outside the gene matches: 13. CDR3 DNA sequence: TGTGCCACCAGCAGGATTTACCCCGGGACAGGGGTGTCCGGGGAGCTGTTTTTT. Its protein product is CATSRIYPGTGVSGELFF.

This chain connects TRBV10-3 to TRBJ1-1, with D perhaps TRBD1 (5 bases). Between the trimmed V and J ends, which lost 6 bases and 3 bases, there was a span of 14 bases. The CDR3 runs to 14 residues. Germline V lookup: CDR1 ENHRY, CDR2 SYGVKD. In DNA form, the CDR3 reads TGTGCCATCAGCAGACTAGGGGTAGACACTGAAGCTTTCTTT. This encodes CAISRLGVDTEAFF.

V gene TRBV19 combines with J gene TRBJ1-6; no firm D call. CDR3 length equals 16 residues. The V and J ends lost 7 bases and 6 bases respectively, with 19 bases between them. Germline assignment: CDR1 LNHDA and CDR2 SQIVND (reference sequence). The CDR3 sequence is CASNPLSAVPNSPLHF. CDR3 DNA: TGTGCCAGTAACCCCCTTTCCGCGGTCCCTAATTCACCCCTCCACTTT.

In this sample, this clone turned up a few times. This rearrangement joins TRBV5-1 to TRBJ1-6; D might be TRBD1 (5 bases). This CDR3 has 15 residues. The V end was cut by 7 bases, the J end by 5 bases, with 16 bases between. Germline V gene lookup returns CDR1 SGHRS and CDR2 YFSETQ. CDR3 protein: CASAGRGKNNSPLHF. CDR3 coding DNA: TGCGCCAGCGCCGGAAGGGGAAAAAATAATTCACCCCTCCACTTT. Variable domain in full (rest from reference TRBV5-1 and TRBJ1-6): KAGVTQTPRYLIKTRGQQVTLSCSPISGHRSVSWYQQTPGQGLQFLFEYFSETQRNKGNFPGRFSGRQFSNSRSEMNVSTLELGDSALYLCASAGRGKNNSPLHFGNGTRLTVT.

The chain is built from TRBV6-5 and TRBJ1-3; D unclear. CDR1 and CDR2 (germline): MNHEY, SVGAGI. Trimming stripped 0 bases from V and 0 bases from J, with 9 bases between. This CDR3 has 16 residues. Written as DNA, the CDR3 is TGTGCCAGCAGTTACTCGAGGGAAATCTCTGGAAACACCATATATTTT. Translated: CASSYSREISGNTIYF.

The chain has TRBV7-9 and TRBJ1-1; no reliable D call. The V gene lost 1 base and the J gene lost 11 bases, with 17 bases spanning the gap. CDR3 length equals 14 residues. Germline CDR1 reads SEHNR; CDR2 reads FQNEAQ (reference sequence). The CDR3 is CASSLVGGRVAAFF. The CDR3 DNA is TGTGCCAGCAGCTTAGTCGGAGGACGGGTGGCTGCTTTCTTT.

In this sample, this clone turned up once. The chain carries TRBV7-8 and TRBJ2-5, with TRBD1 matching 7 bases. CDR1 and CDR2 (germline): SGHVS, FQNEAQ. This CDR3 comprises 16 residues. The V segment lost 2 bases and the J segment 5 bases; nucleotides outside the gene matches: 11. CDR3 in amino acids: CASSLPRFTGVETQYF. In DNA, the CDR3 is TGTGCCAGCAGCTTACCCCGGTTTACAGGGGTCGAGACCCAGTACTTC.

This chain's CDR3 is CAISEYGGPSGNIQYF. The CDR3 nucleotides read TGTGCCATCAGTGAGTACGGGGGACCCTCGGGAAACATTCAGTACTTC. V is TRBV10-3 and J is TRBJ2-4; maybe TRBD2 (6 bases). The V end lost 1 base, the J end lost 6 bases, and 16 bases lay between the germline ends. The V gene's germline CDR1 is ENHRY and CDR2 SYGVKD. This CDR3 spans 16 amino acids.

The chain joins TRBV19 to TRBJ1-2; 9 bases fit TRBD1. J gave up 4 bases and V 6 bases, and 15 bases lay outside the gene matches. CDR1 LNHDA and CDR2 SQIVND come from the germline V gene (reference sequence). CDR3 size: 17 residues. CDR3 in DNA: TGTGCCAGTAGCAATAAGGGGAACGCGGGACAGGGCTATGGCTACACCTTC. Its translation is CASSNKGNAGQGYGYTF.

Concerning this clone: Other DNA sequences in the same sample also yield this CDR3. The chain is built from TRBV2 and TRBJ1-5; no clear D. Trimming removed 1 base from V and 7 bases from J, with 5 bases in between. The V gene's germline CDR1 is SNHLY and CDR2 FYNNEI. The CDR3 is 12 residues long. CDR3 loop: CASSEDGQPQHF. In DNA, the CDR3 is TGTGCCAGCAGTGAAGATGGCCAGCCCCAGCATTTT.

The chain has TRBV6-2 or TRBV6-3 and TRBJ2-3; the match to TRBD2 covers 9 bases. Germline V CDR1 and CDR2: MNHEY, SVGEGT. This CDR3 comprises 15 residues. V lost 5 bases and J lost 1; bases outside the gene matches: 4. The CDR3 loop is CASSRPSGGTDTQYF. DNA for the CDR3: TGTGCCAGCAGTCGCCCTAGCGGGGGCACAGATACGCAGTATTTT.

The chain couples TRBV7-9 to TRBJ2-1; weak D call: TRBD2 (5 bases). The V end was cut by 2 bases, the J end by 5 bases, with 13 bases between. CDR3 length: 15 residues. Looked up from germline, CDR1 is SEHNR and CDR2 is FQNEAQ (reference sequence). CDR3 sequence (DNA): TGTGCCAGCAGCTTATACGGGAAAACTGACAATGAGCAGTTCTTC. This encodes CASSLYGKTDNEQFF.

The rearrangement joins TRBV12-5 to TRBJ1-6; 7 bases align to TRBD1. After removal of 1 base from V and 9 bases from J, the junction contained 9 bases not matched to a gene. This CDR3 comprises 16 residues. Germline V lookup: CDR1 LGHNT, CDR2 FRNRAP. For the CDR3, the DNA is TGTGCTAGTGGTTTGGGACAGGGTACGCTCTCTTCACCCCTCCACTTT. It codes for CASGLGQGTLSSPLHF. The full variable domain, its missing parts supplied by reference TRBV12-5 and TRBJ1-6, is DARVTQTPRHKVTEMGQEVTMRCQPILGHNTVFWYRQTMMQGLELLAYFRNRAPLDDSGMPKDRFSAEMPDATLATLKIQPSEPRDSAVYFCASGLGQGTLSSPLHFGNGTRLTVT.

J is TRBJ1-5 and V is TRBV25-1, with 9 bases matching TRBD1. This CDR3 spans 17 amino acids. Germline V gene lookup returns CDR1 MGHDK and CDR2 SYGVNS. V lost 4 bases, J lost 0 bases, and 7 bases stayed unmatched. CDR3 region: CASSGSGQGNSNQPQHF. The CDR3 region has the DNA TGTGCCAGCAGTGGGTCGGGACAGGGAAATAGCAATCAGCCCCAGCATTTT.

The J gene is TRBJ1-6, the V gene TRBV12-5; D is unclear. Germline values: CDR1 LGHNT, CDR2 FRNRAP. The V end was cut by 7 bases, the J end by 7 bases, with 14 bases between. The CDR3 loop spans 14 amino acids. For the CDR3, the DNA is TGTGCTAGTGATTCAGTCCCGCCGAATTCACCCCTCCACTTT. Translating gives CASDSVPPNSPLHF.

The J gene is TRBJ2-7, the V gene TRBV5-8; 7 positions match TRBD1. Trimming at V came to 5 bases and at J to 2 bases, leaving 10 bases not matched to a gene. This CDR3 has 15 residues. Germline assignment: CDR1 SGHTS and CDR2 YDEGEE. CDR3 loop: CASRPQGPPTYEQYF. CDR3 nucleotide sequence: TGTGCCAGCAGGCCACAGGGGCCGCCGACCTACGAGCAGTACTTC.

In DNA form, the CDR3 reads TGTGCCAGCAGTCGCCGGTCGGAGCCCCAGCATTTT. Protein: CASSRRSEPQHF. The chain links TRBV12-3 or TRBV12-4 to TRBJ1-5; the D is unclear. V was pared by 5 bases and J by 8 bases, with 10 bases between. This CDR3 contains 12 residues.

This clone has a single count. The CDR3, as DNA: TGCGCCAGCAGCCAAGAGGGCGGAGTCATGAGACGGGACAGCAAAGAAAAACTGTTTTTT. Protein product: CASSQEGGVMRRDSKEKLFF. The chain links TRBV4-1 to TRBJ1-4, with 7 positions matching TRBD1. The junction had 21 bases not matched to a gene; V was cut back by 0 bases and J by 8 bases. Germline CDR1 and CDR2: MGHRA and YSYEKL. The CDR3 contains 20 residues.

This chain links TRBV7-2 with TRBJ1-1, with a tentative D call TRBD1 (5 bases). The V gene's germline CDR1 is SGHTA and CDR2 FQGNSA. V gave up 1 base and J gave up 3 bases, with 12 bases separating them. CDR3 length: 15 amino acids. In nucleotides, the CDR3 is TGTGCCAGCAGCTTAGAGTGGGGGAGGGACACTGAAGCTTTCTTT. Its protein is CASSLEWGRDTEAFF.

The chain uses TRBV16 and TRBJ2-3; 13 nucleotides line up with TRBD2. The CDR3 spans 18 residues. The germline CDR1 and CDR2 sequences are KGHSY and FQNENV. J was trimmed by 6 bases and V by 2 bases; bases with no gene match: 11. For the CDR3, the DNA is TGTGCCAGCAGCCAACGACAAGGGACTAGCGGGATATGGGATACGCAGTATTTT. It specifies CASSQRQGTSGIWDTQYF.

The DNA of the CDR3 is TGTGCCAGCAGACCCGGGACAGTCGACGAGACCCAGTACTTC. Its translation: CASRPGTVDETQYF. The chain has TRBV6-5 and TRBJ2-5; 7 bases are a match to TRBD1. This CDR3 region has 14 residues. Trimming took 6 bases from V and 5 from J; bases not matched to a gene: 9. Germline loops: CDR1 MNHEY, CDR2 SVGAGI.

CDR3 DNA: TGTGCCAGCAGCCTCTATTCCGGGACAGGTTTTTACAACACTGAAGCTTTCTTT. This sequence encodes CASSLYSGTGFYNTEAFF. This rearrangement joins TRBV3-1 (or the pseudogene TRBV3-2) to TRBJ1-1; 8 bases fit TRBD1. The CDR3 extends over 18 amino acids. V gave up 4 bases and J gave up 2 bases; unmatched junction bases: 15. In germline, CDR1 is LGHDT, CDR2 YNNKEL (reference sequence).